This is a list of T cell receptor beta chains from one sample in a study of T-cell memory formation after mild COVID-19. From the 5' RACE reads, TCRdb called clonotypes with MiXCR, one entry per CDR3 protein. The data contain around 420,000 distinct CDR3 sequences, approximately 24% of them singletons. Sequenced: PBMCs or a T cell subset sorted from them (not recorded which). These receptor sequences come from an adult woman who had mild COVID-19 (a few samples of this study predate the infection). Cell type and time point are not known. Both conserved end residues are part of each CDR3. The D gene is left open where the match is weak. Clone size is stated in some rows and not others, as once, few, many or a class when expanded.

v_gene,j_gene,abundance,d_gene,CDR3nt,CDR3aa
TRBV7-2,TRBJ2-7,few,TRBD2,TGTGCCAGCAGCTTAATGAGGAGCGGGACTATTCCGTACGAGCAGTACTTC,CASSLMRSGTIPYEQYF
TRBV12-3/TRBV12-4,TRBJ1-2,.,.,TGTGCCAGCAGTTTAACGCCGGGTGGCTATGGCTACACCTTC,CASSLTPGGYGYTF
TRBV2,TRBJ2-1,few,TRBD1,TGTGCCAGCAGTGGGTCAGGGGGAATTATCAATGAGCAGTTCTTC,CASSGSGGIINEQFF
TRBV7-8,TRBJ2-3,.,TRBD2,TGTGCCAGCAACGAATTAGGTCGGGGGGCAGATACGCAGTATTTT,CASNELGRGADTQYF
TRBV12-3/TRBV12-4,TRBJ1-1,.,.,TGTGCCAGCAGCCTGCCGGAGGTAGAAGCTTTCTTT,CASSLPEVEAFF
TRBV4-1,TRBJ1-1,.,.,TGCGCCAGCAGTCAAAATCAGGGGAACACTGAAGCTTTCTTT,CASSQNQGNTEAFF
TRBV15,TRBJ2-1,.,TRBD1,TGTGCCACCAGTGGGGACAGGGGCCACAATGAGCAGTTCTTC,CATSGDRGHNEQFF
TRBV7-8,TRBJ2-3,few,.,TGTGCCAGCAGCTCCCGGGCTTTGGGTACGCAGTATTTT,CASSSRALGTQYF
TRBV20-1,TRBJ1-2,few,TRBD1,TGCAGTGCTGGTCGGGTTCAGGGGGCGGGTGGCTACACCTTC,CSAGRVQGAGGYTF
TRBV7-2,TRBJ2-7,.,TRBD1,TGTGCCAGCAGCCCAATGACAGGGCCAACCTACGAGCAGTACTTC,CASSPMTGPTYEQYF
TRBV3-1,TRBJ1-4,few,TRBD1,TGTGCCAGCAGCCAAGGGACAGGGGGCGACGAAAAACTGTTTTTT,CASSQGTGGDEKLFF
TRBV7-3,TRBJ2-5,few,TRBD2,TGTGCCAGCAGCCCGAGCGGGAGCTCAGAGACCCAGTACTTC,CASSPSGSSETQYF